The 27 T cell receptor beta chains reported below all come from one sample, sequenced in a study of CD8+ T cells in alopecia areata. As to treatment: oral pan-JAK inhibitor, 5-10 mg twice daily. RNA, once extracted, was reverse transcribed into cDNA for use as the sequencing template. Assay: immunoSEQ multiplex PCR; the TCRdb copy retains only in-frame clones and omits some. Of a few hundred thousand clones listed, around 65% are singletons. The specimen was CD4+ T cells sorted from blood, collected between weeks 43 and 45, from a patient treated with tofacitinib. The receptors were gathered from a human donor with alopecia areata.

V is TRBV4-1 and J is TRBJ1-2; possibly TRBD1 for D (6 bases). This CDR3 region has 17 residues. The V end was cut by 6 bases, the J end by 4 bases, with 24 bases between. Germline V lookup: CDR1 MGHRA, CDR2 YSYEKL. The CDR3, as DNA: TGCGCCAGCAGAAGAGCCAGCGGACAGACGCGAGGCTATGGCTACACCTTC. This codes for CASRRASGQTRGYGYTF.

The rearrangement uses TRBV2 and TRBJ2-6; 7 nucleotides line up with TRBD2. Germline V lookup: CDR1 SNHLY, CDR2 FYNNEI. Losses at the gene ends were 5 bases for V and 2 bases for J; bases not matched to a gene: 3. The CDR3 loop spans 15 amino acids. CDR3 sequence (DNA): TGTGCCAGCAGTCCCGGGGGGACTGGGGCCAACGTCCTGACTTTC. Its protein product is CASSPGGTGANVLTF.

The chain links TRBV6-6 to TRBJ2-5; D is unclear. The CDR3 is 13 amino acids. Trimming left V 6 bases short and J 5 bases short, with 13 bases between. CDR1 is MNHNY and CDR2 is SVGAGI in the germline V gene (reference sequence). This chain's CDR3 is CASRPLDPETQYF. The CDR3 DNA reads TGTGCCAGCAGGCCCCTTGACCCGGAGACCCAGTACTTC.

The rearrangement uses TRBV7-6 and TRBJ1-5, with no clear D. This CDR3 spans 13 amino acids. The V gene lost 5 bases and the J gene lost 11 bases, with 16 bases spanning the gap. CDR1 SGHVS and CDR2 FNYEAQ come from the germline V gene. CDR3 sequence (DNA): TGTGCCAGCAGCCTGAGACCCGTTCGGGCCCAGCATTTT. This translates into CASSLRPVRAQHF. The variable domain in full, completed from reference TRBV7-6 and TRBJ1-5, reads GAGVSQSPRYKVTKRGQDVALRCDPISGHVSLYWYRQALGQGPEFLTYFNYEAQQDKSGLPNDRFSAERPEGSISTLTIQRTEQRDSAMYRCASSLRPVRAQHFGDGTRLSIL.

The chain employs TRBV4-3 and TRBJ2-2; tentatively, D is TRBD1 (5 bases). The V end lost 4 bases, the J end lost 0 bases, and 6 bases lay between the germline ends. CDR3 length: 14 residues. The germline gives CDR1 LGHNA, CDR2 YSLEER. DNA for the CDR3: TGCGCCAGCAGCCGACAGACGAACACCGGGGAGCTGTTTTTT. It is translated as CASSRQTNTGELFF.

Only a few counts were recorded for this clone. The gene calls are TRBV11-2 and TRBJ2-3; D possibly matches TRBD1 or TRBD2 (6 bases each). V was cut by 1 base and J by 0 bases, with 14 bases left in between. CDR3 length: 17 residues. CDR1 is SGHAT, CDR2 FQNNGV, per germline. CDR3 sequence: CASSLGSGGQSTDTQYF. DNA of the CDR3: TGTGCCAGCAGCTTAGGGTCCGGGGGCCAAAGCACAGATACGCAGTATTTT.

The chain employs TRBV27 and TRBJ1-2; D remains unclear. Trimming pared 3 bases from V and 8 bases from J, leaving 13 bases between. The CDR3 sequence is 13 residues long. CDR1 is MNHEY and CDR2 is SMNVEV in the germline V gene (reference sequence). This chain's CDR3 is CASSFLDERGYTF. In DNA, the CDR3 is TGTGCCAGCAGTTTCCTCGACGAACGGGGCTACACCTTC.

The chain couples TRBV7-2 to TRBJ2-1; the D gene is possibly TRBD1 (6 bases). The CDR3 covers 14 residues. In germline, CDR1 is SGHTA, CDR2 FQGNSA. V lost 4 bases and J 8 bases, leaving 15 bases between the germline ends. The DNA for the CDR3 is TGTGCCAGCAGCTCTCGACAGGTTTGGCATGAGCAGTTCTTC. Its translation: CASSSRQVWHEQFF.

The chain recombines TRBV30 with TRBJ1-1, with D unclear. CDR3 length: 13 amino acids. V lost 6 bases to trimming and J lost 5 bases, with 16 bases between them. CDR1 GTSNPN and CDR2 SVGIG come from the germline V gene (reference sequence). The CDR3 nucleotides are TGTGCCTGCTACCGGGATCCGGGGACTGAAGCTTTCTTT. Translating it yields CACYRDPGTEAFF.

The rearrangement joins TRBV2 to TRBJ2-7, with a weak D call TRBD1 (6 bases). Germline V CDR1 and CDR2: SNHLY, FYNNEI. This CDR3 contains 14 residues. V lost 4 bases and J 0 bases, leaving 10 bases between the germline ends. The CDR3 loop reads CASSGATGSYEQYF. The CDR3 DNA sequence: TGTGCCAGCAGTGGGGCGACAGGCTCCTACGAGCAGTACTTC.

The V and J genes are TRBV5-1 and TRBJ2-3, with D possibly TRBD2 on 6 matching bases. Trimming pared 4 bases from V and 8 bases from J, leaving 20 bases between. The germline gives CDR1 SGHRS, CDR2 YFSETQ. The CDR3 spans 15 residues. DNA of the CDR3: TGCGCCAGCAGCGAGGGACCGTCGGGGGTTGGTACGCAGTATTTT. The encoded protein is CASSEGPSGVGTQYF.

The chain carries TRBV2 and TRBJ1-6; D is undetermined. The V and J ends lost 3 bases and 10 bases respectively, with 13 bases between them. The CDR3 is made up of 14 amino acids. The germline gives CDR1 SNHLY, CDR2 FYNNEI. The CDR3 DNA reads TGTGCCAGCAGTGATTTTGCGAGGACCTCACCCCTCCACTTT. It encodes CASSDFARTSPLHF.

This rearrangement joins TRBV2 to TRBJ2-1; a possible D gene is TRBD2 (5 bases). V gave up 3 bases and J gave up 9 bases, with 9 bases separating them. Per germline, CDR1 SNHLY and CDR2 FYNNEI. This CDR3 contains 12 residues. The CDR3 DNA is TGTGCCAGCAGTGACCTCCGGGGTGAGCAGTTCTTC. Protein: CASSDLRGEQFF.

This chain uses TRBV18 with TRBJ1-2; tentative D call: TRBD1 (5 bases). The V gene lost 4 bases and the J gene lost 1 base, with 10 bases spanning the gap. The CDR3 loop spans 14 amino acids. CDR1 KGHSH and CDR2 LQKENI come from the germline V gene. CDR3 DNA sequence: TGTGCCAGCTCACGCGGGGCGAATAACTATGGCTACACCTTC. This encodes CASSRGANNYGYTF.

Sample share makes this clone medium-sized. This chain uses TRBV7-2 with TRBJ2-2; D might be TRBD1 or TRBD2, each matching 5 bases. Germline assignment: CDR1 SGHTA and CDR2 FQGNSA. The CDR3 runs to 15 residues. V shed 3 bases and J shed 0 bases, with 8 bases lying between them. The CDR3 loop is CASSFGTANTGELFF. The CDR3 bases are TGTGCCAGCAGCTTTGGGACGGCGAACACCGGGGAGCTGTTTTTT.

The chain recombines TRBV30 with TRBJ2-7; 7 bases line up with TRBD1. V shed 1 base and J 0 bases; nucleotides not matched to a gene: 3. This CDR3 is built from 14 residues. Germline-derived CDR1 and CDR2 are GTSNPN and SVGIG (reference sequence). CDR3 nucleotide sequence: TGTGCCTGGAGTGGAGGGACAGTCTCCTACGAGCAGTACTTC. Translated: CAWSGGTVSYEQYF.

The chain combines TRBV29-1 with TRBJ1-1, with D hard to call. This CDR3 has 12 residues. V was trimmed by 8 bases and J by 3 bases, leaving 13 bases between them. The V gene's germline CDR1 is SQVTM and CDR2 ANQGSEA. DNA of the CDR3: TGCAGCTCCGCCGACATGTACACTGAAGCTTTCTTT. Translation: CSSADMYTEAFF.

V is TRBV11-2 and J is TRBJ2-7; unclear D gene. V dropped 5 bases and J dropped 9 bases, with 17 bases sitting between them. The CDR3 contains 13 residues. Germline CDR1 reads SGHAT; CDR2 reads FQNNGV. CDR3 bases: TGTGCCAGCAGCCCCCAGGTGTATACGAGGCAGTACTTC. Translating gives CASSPQVYTRQYF.

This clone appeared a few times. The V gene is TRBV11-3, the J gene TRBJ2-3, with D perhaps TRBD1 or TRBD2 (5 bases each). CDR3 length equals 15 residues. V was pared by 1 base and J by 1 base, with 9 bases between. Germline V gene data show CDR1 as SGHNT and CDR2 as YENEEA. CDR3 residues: CASSLGGVGTDTQYF. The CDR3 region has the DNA TGTGCCAGCAGCTTAGGAGGGGTCGGCACAGATACGCAGTATTTT.

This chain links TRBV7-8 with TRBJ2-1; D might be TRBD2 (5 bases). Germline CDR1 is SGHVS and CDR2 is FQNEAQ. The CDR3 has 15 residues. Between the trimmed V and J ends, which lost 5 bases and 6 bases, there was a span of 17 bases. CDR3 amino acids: CASSLSRGLPNEQFF. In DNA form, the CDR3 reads TGTGCCAGCAGCCTTAGCCGAGGACTGCCCAATGAGCAGTTCTTC.

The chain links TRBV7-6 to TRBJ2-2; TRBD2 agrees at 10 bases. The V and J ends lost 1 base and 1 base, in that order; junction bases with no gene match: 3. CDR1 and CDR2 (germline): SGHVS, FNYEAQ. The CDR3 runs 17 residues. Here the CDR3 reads CASSLGTSGMNTGELFF. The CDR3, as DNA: TGTGCCAGCAGCTTAGGGACTAGCGGCATGAACACCGGGGAGCTGTTTTTT.

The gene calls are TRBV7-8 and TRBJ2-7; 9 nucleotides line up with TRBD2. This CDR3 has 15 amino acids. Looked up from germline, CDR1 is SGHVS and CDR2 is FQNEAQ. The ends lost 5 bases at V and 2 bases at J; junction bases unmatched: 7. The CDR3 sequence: CASSPLTSGTYEQYF. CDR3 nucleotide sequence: TGTGCCAGCAGCCCTTTGACTAGCGGCACCTACGAGCAGTACTTC.

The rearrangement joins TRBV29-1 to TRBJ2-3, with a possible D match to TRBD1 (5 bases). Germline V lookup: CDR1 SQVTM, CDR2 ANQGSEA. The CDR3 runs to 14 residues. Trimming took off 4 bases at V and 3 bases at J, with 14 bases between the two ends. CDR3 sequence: CSVVSQGQTDTQYF. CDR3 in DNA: TGCAGCGTTGTTTCCCAGGGTCAAACAGATACGCAGTATTTT.

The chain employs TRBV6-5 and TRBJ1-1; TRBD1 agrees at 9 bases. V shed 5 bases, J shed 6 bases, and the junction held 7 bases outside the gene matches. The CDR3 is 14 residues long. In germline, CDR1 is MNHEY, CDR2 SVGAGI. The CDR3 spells CASSQNRGLAEAFF. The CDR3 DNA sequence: TGTGCCAGCAGTCAAAACAGGGGGCTGGCTGAAGCTTTCTTT.

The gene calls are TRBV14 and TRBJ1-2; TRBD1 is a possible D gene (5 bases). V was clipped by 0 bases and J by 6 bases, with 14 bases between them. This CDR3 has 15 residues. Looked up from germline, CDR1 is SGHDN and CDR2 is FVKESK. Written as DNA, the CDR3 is TGTGCCAGCAGCCAAGATTCAGGGTCTCACCATGGCTACACCTTC. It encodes CASSQDSGSHHGYTF.

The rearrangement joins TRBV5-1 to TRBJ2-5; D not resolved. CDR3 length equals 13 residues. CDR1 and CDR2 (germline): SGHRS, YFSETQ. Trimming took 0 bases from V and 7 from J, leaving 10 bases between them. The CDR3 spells CASSLGQDRTQYF. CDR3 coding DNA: TGCGCCAGCAGCTTGGGGCAGGATAGGACCCAGTACTTC.

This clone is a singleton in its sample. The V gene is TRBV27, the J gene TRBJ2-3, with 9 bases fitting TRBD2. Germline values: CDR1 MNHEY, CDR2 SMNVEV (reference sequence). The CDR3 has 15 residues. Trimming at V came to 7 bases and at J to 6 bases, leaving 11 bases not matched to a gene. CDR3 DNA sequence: TGTGCCAGCACTCCCCTAGCGGGGCTTACTGATACGCAGTATTTT. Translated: CASTPLAGLTDTQYF.